This T cell receptor (beta chain) is from a study of blood T cell repertoires in COVID-19. The CDR3 is 16 amino acids. Trimming took 5 bases from V and 6 from J, leaving 22 bases between them. From germline, CDR1 is SEHNR and CDR2 FQNEAQ (reference sequence). This clone was detected only a few times. The data were produced by immunoSEQ multiplex PCR, yet TCRdb's version contains in-frame clones alone and is incomplete. The sample lists 65,000 to 70,000 clones, 81% seen once, with 9.2% in the top ten. The sequenced sample was peripheral blood. The chain carries TRBV7-9 and TRBJ1-1; TRBD1 is a possible D gene (5 bases). The sequence came from a human donor in a cohort sampled during active COVID-19. Here the CDR3 DNA reads TGTGCCAGCAGCCCCCCCCTCCAGGGAAGAGAGGCTGAAGCTTTCTTT. Its translation: CASSPPLQGREAEAFF.